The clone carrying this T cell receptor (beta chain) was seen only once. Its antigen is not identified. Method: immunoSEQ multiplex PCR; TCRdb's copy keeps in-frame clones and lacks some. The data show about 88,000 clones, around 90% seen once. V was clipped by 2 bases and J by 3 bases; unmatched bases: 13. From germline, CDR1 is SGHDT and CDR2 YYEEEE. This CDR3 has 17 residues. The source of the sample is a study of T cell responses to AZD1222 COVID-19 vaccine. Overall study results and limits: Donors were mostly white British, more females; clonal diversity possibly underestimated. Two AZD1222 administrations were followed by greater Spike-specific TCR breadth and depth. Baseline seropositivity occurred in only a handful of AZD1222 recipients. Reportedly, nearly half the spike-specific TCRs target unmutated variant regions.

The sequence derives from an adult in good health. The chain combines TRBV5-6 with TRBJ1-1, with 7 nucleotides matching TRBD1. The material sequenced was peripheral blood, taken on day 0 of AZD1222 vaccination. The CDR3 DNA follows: TGTGCCAGCAGCTTATACAGGGGTGCCGGCCCCTACACTGAAGCTTTCTTT. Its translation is CASSLYRGAGPYTEAFF.